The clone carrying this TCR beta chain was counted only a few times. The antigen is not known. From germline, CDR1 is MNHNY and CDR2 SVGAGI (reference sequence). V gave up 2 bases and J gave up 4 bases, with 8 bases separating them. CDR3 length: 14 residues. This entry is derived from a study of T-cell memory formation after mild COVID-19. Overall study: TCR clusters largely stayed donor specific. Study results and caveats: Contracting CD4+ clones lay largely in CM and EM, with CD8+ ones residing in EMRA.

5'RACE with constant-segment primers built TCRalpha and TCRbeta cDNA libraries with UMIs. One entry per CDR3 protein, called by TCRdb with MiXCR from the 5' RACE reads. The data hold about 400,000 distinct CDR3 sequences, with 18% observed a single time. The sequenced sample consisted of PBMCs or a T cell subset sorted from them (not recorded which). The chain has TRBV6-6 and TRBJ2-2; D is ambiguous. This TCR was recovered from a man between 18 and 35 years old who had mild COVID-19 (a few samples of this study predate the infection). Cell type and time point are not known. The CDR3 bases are TGTGCCAGCAGTTACACGACCGGCACCGGGGAGCTGTTTTTT. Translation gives CASSYTTGTGELFF.